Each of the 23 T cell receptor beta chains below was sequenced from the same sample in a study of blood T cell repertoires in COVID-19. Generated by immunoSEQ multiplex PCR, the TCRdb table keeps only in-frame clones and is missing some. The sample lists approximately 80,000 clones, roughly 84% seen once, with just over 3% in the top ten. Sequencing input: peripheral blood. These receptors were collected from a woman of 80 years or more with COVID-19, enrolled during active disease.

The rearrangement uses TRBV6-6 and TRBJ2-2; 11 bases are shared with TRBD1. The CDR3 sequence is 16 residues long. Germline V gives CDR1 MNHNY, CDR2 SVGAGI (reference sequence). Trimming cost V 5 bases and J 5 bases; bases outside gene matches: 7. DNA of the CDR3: TGTGCCAGCAGTCGGACAGGGGGCCTCGGGACCGGGGAGCTGTTTTTT. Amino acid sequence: CASSRTGGLGTGELFF.

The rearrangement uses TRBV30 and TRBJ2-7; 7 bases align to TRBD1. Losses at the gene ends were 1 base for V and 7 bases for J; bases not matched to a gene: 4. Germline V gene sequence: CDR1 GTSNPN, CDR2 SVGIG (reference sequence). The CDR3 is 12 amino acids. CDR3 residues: CAWSEQGWEQYF. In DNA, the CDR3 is TGTGCCTGGAGTGAACAGGGGTGGGAGCAGTACTTC.

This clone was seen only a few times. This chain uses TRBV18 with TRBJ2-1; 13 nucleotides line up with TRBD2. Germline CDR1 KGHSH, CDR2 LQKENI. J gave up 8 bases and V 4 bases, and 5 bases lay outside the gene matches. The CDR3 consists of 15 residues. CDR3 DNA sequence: TGTGCCAGCTCACAAACTAGCGGGGGGGTCGATGAGCAGTTCTTC. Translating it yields CASSQTSGGVDEQFF.

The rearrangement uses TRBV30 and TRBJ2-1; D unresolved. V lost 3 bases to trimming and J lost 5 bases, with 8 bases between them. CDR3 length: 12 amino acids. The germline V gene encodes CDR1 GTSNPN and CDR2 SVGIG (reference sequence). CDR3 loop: CAWSPFNNEQFF. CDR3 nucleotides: TGTGCCTGGAGCCCTTTTAACAATGAGCAGTTCTTC.

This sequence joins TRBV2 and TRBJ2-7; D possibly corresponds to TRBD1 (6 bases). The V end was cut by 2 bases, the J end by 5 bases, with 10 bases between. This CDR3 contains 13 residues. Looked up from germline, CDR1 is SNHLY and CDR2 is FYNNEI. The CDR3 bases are TGTGCCAGCAGTGAAATCAGGGGCCACGAGCAGTACTTC. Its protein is CASSEIRGHEQYF. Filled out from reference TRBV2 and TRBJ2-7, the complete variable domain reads EPEVTQTPSHQVTQMGQEVILRCVPISNHLYFYWYRQILGQKVEFLVSFYNNEISEKSEIFDDQFSVERPDGSNFTLKIRSTKLEDSAMYFCASSEIRGHEQYFGPGTRLTVT.

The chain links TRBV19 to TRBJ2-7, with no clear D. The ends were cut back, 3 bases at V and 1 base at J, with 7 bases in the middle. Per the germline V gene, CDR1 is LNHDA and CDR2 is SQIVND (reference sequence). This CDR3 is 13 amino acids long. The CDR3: CASSIESSYEQYF. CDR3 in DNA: TGTGCCAGTAGTATCGAGTCGTCCTACGAGCAGTACTTC. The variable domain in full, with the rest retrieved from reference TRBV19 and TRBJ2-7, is DGGITQSPKYLFRKEGQNVTLSCEQNLNHDAMYWYRQDPGQGLRLIYYSQIVNDFQKGDIAEGYSVSREKKESFPLTVTSAQKNPTAFYLCASSIESSYEQYFGPGTRLTVT.

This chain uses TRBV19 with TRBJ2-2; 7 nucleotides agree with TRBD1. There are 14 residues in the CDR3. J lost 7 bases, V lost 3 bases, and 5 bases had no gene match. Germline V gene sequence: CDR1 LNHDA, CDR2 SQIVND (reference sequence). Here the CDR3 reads CASSIATGVGELFF. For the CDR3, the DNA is TGTGCCAGTAGTATCGCAACAGGGGTCGGGGAGCTGTTTTTT.

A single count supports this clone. CDR3: CATSRVGGVTDTQYF. The CDR3 coding sequence is TGTGCCACCAGCAGAGTAGGAGGGGTCACAGATACGCAGTATTTT. V is TRBV15 and J is TRBJ2-3, with a possible D match to TRBD2 (6 bases). Germline CDR1 LNHNV, CDR2 YYDKDF (reference sequence). V was pared by 1 base and J by 2 bases, with 10 bases between. The CDR3 totals 15 residues.

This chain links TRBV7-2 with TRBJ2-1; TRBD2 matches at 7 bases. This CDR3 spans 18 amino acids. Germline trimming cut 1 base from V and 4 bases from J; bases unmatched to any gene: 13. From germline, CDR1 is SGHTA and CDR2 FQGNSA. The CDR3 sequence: CASSLVLAAYSRYNEQFF. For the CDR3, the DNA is TGTGCCAGCAGCTTAGTTCTAGCGGCATATTCCCGGTACAATGAGCAGTTCTTC.

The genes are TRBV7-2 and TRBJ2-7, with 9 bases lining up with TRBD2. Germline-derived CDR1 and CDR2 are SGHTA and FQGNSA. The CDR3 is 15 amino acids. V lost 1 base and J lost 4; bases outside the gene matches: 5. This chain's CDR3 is CASSLVPGLAYEQYF. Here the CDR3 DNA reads TGTGCCAGCAGCTTAGTTCCGGGACTAGCTTACGAGCAGTACTTC.

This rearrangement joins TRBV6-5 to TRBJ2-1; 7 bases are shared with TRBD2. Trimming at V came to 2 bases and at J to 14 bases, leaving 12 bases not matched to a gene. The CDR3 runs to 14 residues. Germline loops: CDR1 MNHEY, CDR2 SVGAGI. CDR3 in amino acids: CASSYPLVSGWEFF. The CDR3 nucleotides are TGTGCCAGCAGTTACCCCTTAGTTAGCGGGTGGGAGTTCTTC.

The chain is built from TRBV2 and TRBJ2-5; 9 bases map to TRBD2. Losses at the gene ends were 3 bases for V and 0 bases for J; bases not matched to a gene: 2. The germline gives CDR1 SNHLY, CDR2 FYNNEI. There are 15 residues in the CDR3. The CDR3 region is CASSETSGNQETQYF. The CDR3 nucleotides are TGTGCCAGCAGTGAGACTAGCGGTAACCAAGAGACCCAGTACTTC.

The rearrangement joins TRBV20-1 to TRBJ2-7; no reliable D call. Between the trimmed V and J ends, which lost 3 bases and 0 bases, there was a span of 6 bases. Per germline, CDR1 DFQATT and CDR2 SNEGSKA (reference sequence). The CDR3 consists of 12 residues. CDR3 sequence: CSASVGSYEQYF. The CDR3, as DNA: TGCAGTGCTAGTGTCGGCTCCTACGAGCAGTACTTC.

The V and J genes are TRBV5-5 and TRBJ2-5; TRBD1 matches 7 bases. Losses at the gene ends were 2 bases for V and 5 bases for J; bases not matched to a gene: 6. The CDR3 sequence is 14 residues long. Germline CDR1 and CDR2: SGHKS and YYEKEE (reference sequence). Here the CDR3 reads CASSFPTGPETQYF. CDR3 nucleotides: TGTGCCAGCAGCTTTCCGACAGGGCCGGAGACCCAGTACTTC.

The CDR3 DNA sequence: TGCGCCAGCAGCCTTCACAGGGGAGGCGAAGAGACCCAGTACTTC. Protein product: CASSLHRGGEETQYF. The rearrangement uses TRBV4-3 and TRBJ2-5, with D maybe TRBD1 (7 bases). Trimming pared 4 bases from V and 3 bases from J, leaving 15 bases between. The CDR3 spans 15 residues. The germline V gene has CDR1 LGHNA and CDR2 YSLEER.

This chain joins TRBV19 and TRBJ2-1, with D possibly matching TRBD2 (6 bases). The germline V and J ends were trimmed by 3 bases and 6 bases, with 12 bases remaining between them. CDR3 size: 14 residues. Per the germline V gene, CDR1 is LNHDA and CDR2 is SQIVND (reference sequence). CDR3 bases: TGTGCCAGTAGTATCGGAGGGATTGGCAATGAGCAGTTCTTC. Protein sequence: CASSIGGIGNEQFF.

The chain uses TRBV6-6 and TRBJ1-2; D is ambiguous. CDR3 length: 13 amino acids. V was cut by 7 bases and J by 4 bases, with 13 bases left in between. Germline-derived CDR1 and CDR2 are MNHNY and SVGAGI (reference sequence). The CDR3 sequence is CASILWAGYGYTF. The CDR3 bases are TGTGCCAGCATTTTGTGGGCTGGCTATGGCTACACCTTC.

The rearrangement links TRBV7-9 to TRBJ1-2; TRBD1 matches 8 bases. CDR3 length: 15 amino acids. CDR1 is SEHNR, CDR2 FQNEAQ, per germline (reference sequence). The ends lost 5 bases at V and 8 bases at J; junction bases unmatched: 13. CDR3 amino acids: CASSPWTGKMGGYTF. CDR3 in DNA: TGTGCCAGCAGCCCCTGGACAGGGAAAATGGGAGGCTACACCTTC. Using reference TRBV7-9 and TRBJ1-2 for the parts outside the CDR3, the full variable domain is DTGVSQNPRHKITKRGQNVTFRCDPISEHNRLYWYRQTLGQGPEFLTYFQNEAQLEKSRLLSDRFSAERPKGSFSTLEIQRTEQGDSAMYLCASSPWTGKMGGYTFGSGTRLTVV.

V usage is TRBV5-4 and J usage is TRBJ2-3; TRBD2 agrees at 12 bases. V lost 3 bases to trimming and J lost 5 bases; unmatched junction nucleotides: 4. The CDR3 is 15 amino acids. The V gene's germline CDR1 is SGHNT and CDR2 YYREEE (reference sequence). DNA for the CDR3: TGTGCCAGCAGCTACAGGACTAGCGGGGTAGATACGCAGTATTTT. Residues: CASSYRTSGVDTQYF.

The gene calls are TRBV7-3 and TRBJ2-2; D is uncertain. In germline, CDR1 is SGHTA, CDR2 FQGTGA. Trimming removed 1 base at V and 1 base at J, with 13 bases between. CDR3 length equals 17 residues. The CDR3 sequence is CASSLRVGGENTGELFF. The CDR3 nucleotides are TGTGCCAGCAGCTTAAGGGTCGGCGGTGAGAACACCGGGGAGCTGTTTTTT.

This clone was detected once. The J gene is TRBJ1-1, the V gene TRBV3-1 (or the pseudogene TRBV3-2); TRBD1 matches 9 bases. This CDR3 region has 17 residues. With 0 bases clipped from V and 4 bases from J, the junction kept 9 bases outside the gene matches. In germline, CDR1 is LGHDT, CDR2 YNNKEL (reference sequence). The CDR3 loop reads CASSQDGTGRGGTEAFF. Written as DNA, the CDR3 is TGTGCCAGCAGCCAAGACGGGACAGGGCGTGGAGGCACTGAAGCTTTCTTT.

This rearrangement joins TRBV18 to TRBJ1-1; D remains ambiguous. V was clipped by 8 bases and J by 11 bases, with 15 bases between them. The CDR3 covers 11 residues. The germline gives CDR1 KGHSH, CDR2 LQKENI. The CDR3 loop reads CASQYRDWAFF. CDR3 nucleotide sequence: TGTGCCAGCCAATATCGCGATTGGGCTTTCTTT.

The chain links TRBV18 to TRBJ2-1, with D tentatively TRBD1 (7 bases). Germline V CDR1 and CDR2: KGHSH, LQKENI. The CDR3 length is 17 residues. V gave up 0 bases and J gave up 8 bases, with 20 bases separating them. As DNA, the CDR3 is TGTGCCAGCTCACCACCCGTCAGGGGGACTTTTCGTGATGAGCAGTTCTTC. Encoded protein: CASSPPVRGTFRDEQFF. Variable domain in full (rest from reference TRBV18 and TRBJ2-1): NAGVMQNPRHLVRRRGQEARLRCSPMKGHSHVYWYRQLPEEGLKFMVYLQKENIIDESGMPKERFSAEFPKEGPSILRIQQVVRGDSAAYFCASSPPVRGTFRDEQFFGPGTRLTVL.